This T cell receptor (beta chain) was sequenced during a study of beta chain features in type 1 diabetes. What was sequenced were expressed TCRB transcripts, since all of the isolated RNA had been reverse transcribed. It was found that naive, central memory and regulatory T cell samples averaged approximately 3.5 million reads. Here immunoSEQ multiplex PCR was the method, and the copy in TCRdb shows in-frame clones only, minus some. Of about 290,000 clones listed, about 8% are singletons. This clone turned up a few times. Input material: central memory CD4+ T cells from blood. The clonotype comes from a woman aged 18-29 years in good health.

The CDR3 DNA reads TGTGCCAGCAAGAAGGACATGGACACAGATACGCAGTATTTT. It is translated as CASKKDMDTDTQYF. This chain connects TRBV11-3 to TRBJ2-3, with D possibly TRBD1 on 5 matching bases. Per germline, CDR1 SGHNT and CDR2 YENEEA. V was cut by 7 bases and J by 2 bases, with 13 bases left in between. CDR3 size: 14 residues.